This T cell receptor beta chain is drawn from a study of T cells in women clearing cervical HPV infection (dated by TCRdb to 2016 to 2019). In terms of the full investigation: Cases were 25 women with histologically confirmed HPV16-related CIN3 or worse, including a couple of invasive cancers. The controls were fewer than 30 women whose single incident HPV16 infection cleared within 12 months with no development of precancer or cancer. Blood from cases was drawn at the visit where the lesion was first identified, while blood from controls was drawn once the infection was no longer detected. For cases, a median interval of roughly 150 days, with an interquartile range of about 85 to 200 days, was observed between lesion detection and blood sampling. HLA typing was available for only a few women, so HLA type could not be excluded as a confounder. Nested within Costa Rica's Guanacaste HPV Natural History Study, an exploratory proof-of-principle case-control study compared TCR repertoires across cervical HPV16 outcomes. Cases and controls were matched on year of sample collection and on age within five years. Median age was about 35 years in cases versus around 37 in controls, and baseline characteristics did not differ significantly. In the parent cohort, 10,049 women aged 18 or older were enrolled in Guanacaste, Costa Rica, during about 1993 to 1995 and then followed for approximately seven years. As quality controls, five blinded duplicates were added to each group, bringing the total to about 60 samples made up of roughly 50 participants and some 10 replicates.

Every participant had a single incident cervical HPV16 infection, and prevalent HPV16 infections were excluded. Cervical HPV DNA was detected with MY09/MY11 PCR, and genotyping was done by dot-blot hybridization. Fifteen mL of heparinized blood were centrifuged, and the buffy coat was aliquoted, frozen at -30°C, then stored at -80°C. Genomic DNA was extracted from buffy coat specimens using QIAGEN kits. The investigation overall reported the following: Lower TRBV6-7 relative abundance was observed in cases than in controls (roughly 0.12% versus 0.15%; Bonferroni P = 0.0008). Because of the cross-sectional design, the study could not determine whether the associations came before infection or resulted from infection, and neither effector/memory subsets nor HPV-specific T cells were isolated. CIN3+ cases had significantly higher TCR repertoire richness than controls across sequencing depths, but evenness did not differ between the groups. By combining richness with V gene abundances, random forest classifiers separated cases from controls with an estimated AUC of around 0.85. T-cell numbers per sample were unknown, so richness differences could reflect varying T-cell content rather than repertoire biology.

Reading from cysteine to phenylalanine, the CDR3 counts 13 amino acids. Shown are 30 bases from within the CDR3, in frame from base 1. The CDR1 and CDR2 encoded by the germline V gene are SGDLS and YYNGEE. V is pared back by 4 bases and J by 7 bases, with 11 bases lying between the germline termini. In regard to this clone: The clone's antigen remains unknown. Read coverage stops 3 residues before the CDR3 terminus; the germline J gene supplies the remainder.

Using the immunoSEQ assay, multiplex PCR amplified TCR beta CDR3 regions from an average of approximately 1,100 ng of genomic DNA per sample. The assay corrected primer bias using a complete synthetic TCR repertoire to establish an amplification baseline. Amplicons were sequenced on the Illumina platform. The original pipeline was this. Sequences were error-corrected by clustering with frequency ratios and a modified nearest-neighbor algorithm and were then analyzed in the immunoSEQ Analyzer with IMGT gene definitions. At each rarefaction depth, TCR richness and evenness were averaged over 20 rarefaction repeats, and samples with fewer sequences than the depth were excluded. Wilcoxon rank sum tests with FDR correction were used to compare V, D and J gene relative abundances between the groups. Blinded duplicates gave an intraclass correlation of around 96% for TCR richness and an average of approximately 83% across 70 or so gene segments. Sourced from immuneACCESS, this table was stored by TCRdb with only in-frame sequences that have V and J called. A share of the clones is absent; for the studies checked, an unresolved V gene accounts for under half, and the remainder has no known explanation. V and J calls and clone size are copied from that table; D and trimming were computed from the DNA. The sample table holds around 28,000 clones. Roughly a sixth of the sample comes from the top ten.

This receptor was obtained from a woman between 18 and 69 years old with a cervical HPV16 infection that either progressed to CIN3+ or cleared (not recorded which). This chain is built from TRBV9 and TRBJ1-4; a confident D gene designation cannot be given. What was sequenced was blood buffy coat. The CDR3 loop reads CASSPFSGEKLFF. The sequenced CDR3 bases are TGTGCCAGCAGCCCGTTTTCGGGTGAAAAA.